The 30 T cell receptor beta chains reported below all come from one sample, sequenced in a study of blood T cells in healthy people across ages. Sample-barcoded 5' priming and a J-beta primer mix drove a second PCR of roughly 6 to 12 cycles. TCRdb called the 5' RACE reads again in MiXCR, with one record for every CDR3 protein. The repertoire consists of around 990,000 distinct CDR3 sequences, with roughly 24% occurring once and the leading ten covering around 0.7%. These same data were also listed under a study on T cells of mothers and their children.

Sequencing was performed on blood. The receptors here all came from a girl aged 2 to 9 in good health.

This chain uses TRBV6-5 with TRBJ2-7, with 9 positions matching TRBD2. The germline CDR1 and CDR2 sequences are MNHEY and SVGAGI. Unmatched junction bases numbered 5, after V lost 5 bases and J lost 0 bases. The CDR3 covers 15 residues. The CDR3, as DNA: TGTGCCAGCAGTACTGTGGGACTAGCCTCCTACGAGCAGTACTTC. It yields the protein CASSTVGLASYEQYF.

This sequence joins TRBV9 and TRBJ2-5; D might be TRBD1 (5 bases). With the DNA end fitting TRBJ2-1 better, the J assignment may be wrong. The CDR3 has 12 residues. Per germline, CDR1 SGDLS and CDR2 YYNGEE. DNA for the CDR3: TGTGCCAGCAGCACCCTAGGGGATGAGCAGTTCTTC. As protein: CASSTLGDEQFF.

This chain uses TRBV7-8 with TRBJ1-1; 7 bases agree with TRBD1. The germline V gene has CDR1 SGHVS and CDR2 FQNEAQ. The CDR3 has 15 amino acids. Trimming removed 1 base from V and 2 bases from J; junction bases left unmatched: 4. CDR3 nucleotides: TGTGCCAGCAGCTTAGAGGGGACAGCTAACACTGAAGCTTTCTTT. The encoded protein is CASSLEGTANTEAFF.

This clonotype was counted between two and nine times. The chain employs TRBV3-1 and TRBJ1-4; D gene ambiguous. This CDR3 is built from 16 residues. With 4 bases removed from V and 8 bases from J, the gap between germline ends came to 20 bases. Germline loops: CDR1 LGHDT, CDR2 YNNKEL (reference sequence). The chain's CDR3 is CASSPEAVRPGEKLFF. As DNA, the CDR3 is TGTGCCAGCAGCCCGGAGGCGGTCAGACCGGGCGAAAAACTGTTTTTT. The variable domain in full, completed from reference TRBV3-1 and TRBJ1-4, reads DTAVSQTPKYLVTQMGNDKSIKCEQNLGHDTMYWYKQDSKKFLKIMFSYNNKELIINETVPNRFSPKSPDKAHLNLHINSLELGDSAVYFCASSPEAVRPGEKLFFGSGTQLSVL.

The chain carries TRBV27 and TRBJ2-1; no clear D. V was pared by 5 bases and J by 4 bases, with 12 bases between. The CDR3 consists of 14 residues. From germline, CDR1 is MNHEY and CDR2 SMNVEV (reference sequence). The CDR3 nucleotides are TGTGCCAGCAGTACCCCCCTGGGGTACAATGAGCAGTTCTTC. Its protein product is CASSTPLGYNEQFF.

V and J are TRBV9 and TRBJ2-3; TRBD2 might be the D (5 bases). The CDR3 spans 20 residues. The germline gives CDR1 SGDLS, CDR2 YYNGEE. Trimming cost V 4 bases and J 0 bases, with 27 bases left between them. The CDR3 nucleotides are TGTGCCAGCAGCACCTCTGGCGGGCCCTCGGCTGGCCTGAGCACAGATACGCAGTATTTT. Translated: CASSTSGGPSAGLSTDTQYF.

The chain couples TRBV12-5 to TRBJ2-7; the D gene could be TRBD1 or TRBD2 (5 bases each). V was shortened by 6 bases and J by 3 bases, with 15 bases between the two germline ends. The CDR3 is 14 amino acids. Germline CDR1 reads LGHNT; CDR2 reads FRNRAP. This CDR3 reads CASGPAGGYYEQYF. In nucleotides, the CDR3 is TGTGCTAGTGGCCCGGCTGGGGGTTACTACGAGCAGTACTTC.

The rearrangement joins TRBV25-1 to TRBJ2-7; a weak D match, TRBD1 (6 bases). The end of the DNA fits TRBJ2-1 better, so the J call may be wrong. The length of the CDR3 is 14 residues. Germline V lookup: CDR1 MGHDK, CDR2 SYGVNS. The CDR3 bases are TGTGCCAGCAGGGGGGCTAGTTCGATTGGTGAGCAGTTCTTC. Its protein is CASRGASSIGEQFF.

The chain carries TRBV29-1 and TRBJ1-4, with TRBD1 identical over 8 bases. The CDR3 loop spans 14 amino acids. The V segment lost 0 bases and the J segment 7 bases; nucleotides outside the gene matches: 4. Germline assignment: CDR1 SQVTM and CDR2 ANQGSEA. The CDR3, as DNA: TGCAGCGTTGAAGAGCAGGGGGCGCCTGAAAAACTGTTTTTT. It yields the protein CSVEEQGAPEKLFF.

This clonotype was detected a few times. The chain is built from TRBV4-2 and TRBJ2-7; the D is unclear. V was cut by 3 bases and J by 0 bases, with 15 bases left in between. The CDR3 length is 16 residues. Germline CDR1 is LGHNA and CDR2 is YNFKEQ. The CDR3 is CASSHPNRGPSYEQYF. CDR3 DNA sequence: TGTGCCAGCAGCCATCCTAACCGCGGACCCTCCTACGAGCAGTACTTC.

This clonotype appeared a few times. This chain links TRBV7-8 with TRBJ2-1, with 12 positions matching TRBD2. The CDR3 runs to 19 residues. The V gene end was trimmed by 3 bases and the J gene end by 8 bases; junction bases not matched to a gene: 17. Germline-derived CDR1 and CDR2 are SGHVS and FQNEAQ. CDR3 DNA sequence: TGTGCCAGCAGCTTCGCCTGGACGGCCAAGACTAGCGGGAGCGATGAGCAGTTCTTC. Its translation is CASSFAWTAKTSGSDEQFF.

The J gene is TRBJ2-1, the V gene TRBV6-1; TRBD2 is a possible D gene (6 bases). The CDR3 spans 15 residues. V lost 4 bases and J 1 base, leaving 11 bases between the germline ends. Germline lookup yields CDR1 MNHNS and CDR2 SASEGT. Written as DNA, the CDR3 is TGTGCCAGCAGTGTGGAGGGAGGATCCTACAATGAGCAGTTCTTC. Protein sequence: CASSVEGGSYNEQFF.

This clonotype showed up just a few times. This rearrangement joins TRBV29-1 to TRBJ2-1, with D perhaps TRBD1 (6 bases). V lost 4 bases to trimming and J lost 10 bases, with 26 bases between them. The germline gives CDR1 SQVTM, CDR2 ANQGSEA. CDR3 length equals 16 residues. The CDR3 sequence is CSVVFTVGAGEREQFF. The CDR3 DNA is TGCAGCGTTGTATTTACTGTTGGGGCAGGGGAAAGGGAGCAGTTCTTC.

This chain joins TRBV7-9 and TRBJ2-5; D gene uncertain. The germline gives CDR1 SEHNR, CDR2 FQNEAQ (reference sequence). CDR3 length equals 14 residues. V was trimmed by 3 bases and J by 0 bases, leaving 8 bases between them. This CDR3 is CASSFLYDQETQYF. The CDR3 DNA sequence: TGTGCCAGCAGCTTTCTTTACGACCAAGAGACCCAGTACTTC.

This clonotype was seen a few times. The chain has TRBV28 and TRBJ2-3, with D perhaps matching TRBD1 or TRBD2 (5 bases each). Germline V gene sequence: CDR1 MDHEN, CDR2 SYDVKM. With 3 bases removed from V and 6 bases from J, the gap between germline ends came to 10 bases. This CDR3 region has 13 residues. The CDR3 reads CASSLGREDTQYF. The CDR3 DNA sequence: TGTGCCAGCAGTTTGGGCAGGGAGGATACGCAGTATTTT.

This chain links TRBV20-1 with TRBJ1-4; D ambiguous. This CDR3 region has 11 residues. The V end lost 5 bases, the J end lost 7 bases, and 8 bases lay between the germline ends. Germline V CDR1 and CDR2: DFQATT, SNEGSKA (reference sequence). DNA of the CDR3: TGCAGTGCTGGGTTGGGTGAAAAACTGTTTTTT. It yields the protein CSAGLGEKLFF.

The V gene is TRBV7-9, the J gene TRBJ2-3, with unresolved D. The CDR3 totals 11 residues. Germline lookup yields CDR1 SEHNR and CDR2 FQNEAQ (reference sequence). V was clipped by 11 bases and J by 0 bases, with 6 bases between them. In DNA, the CDR3 is TGTGCCTTATCAAGCACAGATACGCAGTATTTT. Translated, it gives CALSSTDTQYF.

This clonotype showed up just a few times. The chain is built from TRBV7-9 and TRBJ2-3; the D gene is possibly TRBD1 (6 bases). The CDR3 has 15 residues. Trimming removed 5 bases from V and 2 bases from J, with 14 bases in between. Germline CDR1 reads SEHNR; CDR2 reads FQNEAQ (reference sequence). In nucleotides, the CDR3 is TGTGCCAGCAGCACCCGACAGGATTACACAGATACGCAGTATTTT. Amino acid sequence: CASSTRQDYTDTQYF.

The V gene is TRBV20-1, the J gene TRBJ1-1; D gene ambiguous. The CDR3 length is 12 residues. The germline V gene encodes CDR1 DFQATT and CDR2 SNEGSKA (reference sequence). V shed 8 bases and J shed 8 bases, with 18 bases lying between them. The CDR3 nucleotides are TGCAGTACCCCCGCCCAACCGACGGAAGCTTTCTTT. It is translated as CSTPAQPTEAFF.

The J gene is TRBJ2-3, the V gene TRBV29-1; no definite D call. Germline lookup yields CDR1 SQVTM and CDR2 ANQGSEA. The length of the CDR3 is 11 residues. V was cut by 3 bases and J by 3 bases, with 4 bases left in between. CDR3 sequence reads: CSVDNTDTQYF. CDR3 sequence (DNA): TGCAGCGTTGACAATACAGATACGCAGTATTTT.

This clonotype was counted between two and nine times. The chain uses TRBV29-1 and TRBJ2-2, with D possibly being TRBD2 (6 bases). The germline V gene has CDR1 SQVTM and CDR2 ANQGSEA. V gave up 4 bases and J gave up 6 bases, with 15 bases separating them. The CDR3 covers 14 residues. The CDR3 DNA is TGCAGCGTTGCCCTTCTCCGCGGGGCCGGGGAGCTGTTTTTT. Protein sequence: CSVALLRGAGELFF.

This clonotype was observed a single time. The chain couples TRBV5-6 to TRBJ2-1; TRBD2 agrees at 9 bases. CDR1 is SGHDT, CDR2 YYEEEE, per germline. The V segment lost 1 base and the J segment 9 bases; nucleotides outside the gene matches: 11. CDR3 size: 16 residues. The CDR3: CASSLYSGRSVSEQFF. CDR3 DNA sequence: TGTGCCAGCAGCTTGTATAGCGGGAGATCGGTCAGTGAGCAGTTCTTC.

This clonotype was observed a few times. This chain joins TRBV27 and TRBJ2-3; 13 bases map to TRBD2. V shed 6 bases, J shed 1 base, and the junction held 10 bases outside the gene matches. The CDR3 spans 18 residues. Germline assignment: CDR1 MNHEY and CDR2 SMNVEV (reference sequence). The CDR3 coding sequence is TGTGCCAGCAGAAGAAGGACTAGCGGGAGAGAGGGCACAGATACGCAGTATTTT. Translated: CASRRRTSGREGTDTQYF.

The sample holds a few counts of this clonotype. The chain couples TRBV7-9 to TRBJ2-5, with D uncertain. The assigned J gene may be wrong: the sequence end matches TRBJ2-7 better. Germline lookup yields CDR1 SEHNR and CDR2 FQNEAQ (reference sequence). The CDR3 runs 13 residues. The CDR3, as DNA: TGTGCCAGCAGTGTTTGGGGAAACTACGAGCAGTACTTC. This translates into CASSVWGNYEQYF.

This clonotype was picked up a small number of times. The chain employs TRBV29-1 and TRBJ2-7; the D gene is possibly TRBD2 (6 bases). The J call may be incorrect, as the DNA end agrees better with TRBJ2-1. The CDR3 extends over 16 amino acids. The germline V gene encodes CDR1 SQVTM and CDR2 ANQGSEA. The CDR3 coding sequence is TGCAGCGTTCCGGCTAGCGTCGCTCAGACTTACAATGAGCAGTTCTTC. Residues: CSVPASVAQTYNEQFF.

This clonotype has just a few counts. The chain recombines TRBV19 with TRBJ2-7, with a weak D call TRBD2 (5 bases). The CDR3 consists of 15 residues. V gave up 3 bases and J gave up 5 bases, with 17 bases separating them. Germline lookup yields CDR1 LNHDA and CDR2 SQIVND (reference sequence). The chain's CDR3 is CASSIGSALLDEQYF. Written as DNA, the CDR3 is TGTGCCAGTAGTATCGGTAGCGCCCTTTTGGACGAGCAGTACTTC. Using reference TRBV19 and TRBJ2-7 for the parts outside the CDR3, the full variable domain is DGGITQSPKYLFRKEGQNVTLSCEQNLNHDAMYWYRQDPGQGLRLIYYSQIVNDFQKGDIAEGYSVSREKKESFPLTVTSAQKNPTAFYLCASSIGSALLDEQYFGPGTRLTVT.

The chain joins TRBV7-3 to TRBJ2-1, with D hard to call. The germline CDR1 and CDR2 sequences are SGHTA and FQGTGA. The CDR3 totals 13 residues. Trimming stripped 4 bases from V and 2 bases from J, with 6 bases between. The CDR3: CASSSVTYNEQFF. The CDR3 DNA reads as TGTGCCAGCAGCTCTGTTACCTACAATGAGCAGTTCTTC.

This clonotype was detected only a few times. The rearrangement uses TRBV15 and TRBJ1-4, with TRBD1 matching over 7 bases. After removal of 3 bases from V and 4 bases from J, the junction contained 8 bases not matched to a gene. The CDR3 runs 16 residues. Germline assignment: CDR1 LNHNV and CDR2 YYDKDF (reference sequence). The CDR3 nucleotides are TGTGCCACCAGCAGCCCGCACAGGGGCCTTAATGAAAAACTGTTTTTT. It encodes CATSSPHRGLNEKLFF.

This rearrangement joins TRBV7-9 to TRBJ2-4, with 7 bases that match TRBD1. From germline, CDR1 is SEHNR and CDR2 FQNEAQ (reference sequence). Trimming removed 5 bases from V and 0 bases from J; junction bases left unmatched: 4. CDR3 length: 15 amino acids. This CDR3 reads CASSPDREAKNIQYF. In DNA, the CDR3 is TGTGCCAGCAGCCCTGACAGGGAAGCCAAAAACATTCAGTACTTC.

This clonotype was detected only a few times. The V gene is TRBV2, the J gene TRBJ1-3, with TRBD1 identical over 9 bases. Looked up from germline, CDR1 is SNHLY and CDR2 is FYNNEI. Trimming at V came to 4 bases and at J to 3 bases, leaving 4 bases not matched to a gene. CDR3 size: 15 residues. The CDR3: CASSAETGGGNTIYF. CDR3 nucleotide sequence: TGTGCCAGCAGTGCCGAGACAGGGGGTGGAAACACCATATATTTT. Supplemented by reference TRBV2 and TRBJ1-3, the full variable domain reads EPEVTQTPSHQVTQMGQEVILRCVPISNHLYFYWYRQILGQKVEFLVSFYNNEISEKSEIFDDQFSVERPDGSNFTLKIRSTKLEDSAMYFCASSAETGGGNTIYFGEGSWLTVV.